This entry is about one T cell receptor beta chain. This sample includes further DNA sequences coding for the same CDR3. The sample belongs to a study of blood T cell repertoires in COVID-19. Study-wide context: Researchers got acute and convalescent COVID-19 samples from the United States, Italy and Spain. PBMCs, B-cell-depleted T cells, or T cells were the source of the cDNA or gDNA that made up the material.

In the authors' workflow: Reference gene primer amplification yielded estimated nucleated cell counts. The data were produced by immunoSEQ multiplex PCR, yet TCRdb's version contains in-frame clones alone and is incomplete. D and trimming were read from the DNA, whereas the V and J calls and clone size are those reported in that table. Here the sample spans about 270,000 clones, approximately 89% being singletons. Membership in each cohort depended on participant-reported clinical history. This clonotype originated in a woman in her fifties or sixties who had recovered from COVID-19. Sequenced sample: PBMCs or T cells enriched from blood (not recorded which).

CDR3 coding DNA: TGTGCCAGCAGGCGGACTACCTACGAGCAGTACTTC. Translating gives CASRRTTYEQYF. The genes are TRBV2 and TRBJ2-7; D is perhaps TRBD2 (6 bases). This CDR3 comprises 12 residues. Germline lookup yields CDR1 SNHLY and CDR2 FYNNEI. V lost 6 bases and J 2 bases, leaving 8 bases between the germline ends. The whole variable domain, remainder taken from reference TRBV2 and TRBJ2-7, is EPEVTQTPSHQVTQMGQEVILRCVPISNHLYFYWYRQILGQKVEFLVSFYNNEISEKSEIFDDQFSVERPDGSNFTLKIRSTKLEDSAMYFCASRRTTYEQYFGPGTRLTVT.